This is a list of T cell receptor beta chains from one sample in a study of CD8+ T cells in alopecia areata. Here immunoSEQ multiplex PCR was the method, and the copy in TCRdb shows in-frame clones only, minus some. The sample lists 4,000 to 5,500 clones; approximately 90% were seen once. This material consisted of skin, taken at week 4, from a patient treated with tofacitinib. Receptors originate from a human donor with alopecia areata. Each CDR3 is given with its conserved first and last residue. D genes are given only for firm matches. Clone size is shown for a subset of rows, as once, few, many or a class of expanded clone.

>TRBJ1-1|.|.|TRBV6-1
CASCEKGRLEAFF
TGTGCCAGCTGCGAGAAGGGACGCTTAGAAGCTTTCTTT
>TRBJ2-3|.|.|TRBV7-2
CASSLLADTQYF
TGTGCCAGCAGCTTACTAGCAGATACGCAGTATTTT
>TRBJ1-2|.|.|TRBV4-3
CASSQDPPGAKNYGYTF
TGCGCCAGCAGCCAAGATCCCCCAGGGGCGAAAAACTATGGCTACACCTTC
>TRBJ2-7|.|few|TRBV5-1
CASSPRAGEIYEQYF
TGCGCCAGCAGCCCCCGGGCAGGGGAGATCTACGAGCAGTACTTC
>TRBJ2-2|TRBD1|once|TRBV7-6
CASSPRTGRGGELFF
TGTGCCAGCAGCCCTAGGACAGGTCGGGGCGGGGAGCTGTTTTTT
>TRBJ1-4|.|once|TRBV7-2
CASSLVSEKLFF
TGTGCCAGCAGCTTAGTTTCTGAAAAACTGTTTTTT
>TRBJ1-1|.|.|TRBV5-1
CASSLDVNTEAFF
TGCGCCAGCAGCTTGGATGTGAACACTGAAGCTTTCTTT
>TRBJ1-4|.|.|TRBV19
CASSLWTSPEKLFF
TGTGCCAGTAGTCTCTGGACCTCACCTGAAAAACTGTTTTTT
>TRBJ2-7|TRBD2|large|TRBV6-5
CASSYRSGERDEQYF
TGTGCCAGCAGTTACCGGAGCGGGGAGAGGGACGAGCAGTACTTC
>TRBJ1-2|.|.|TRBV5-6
CASTSGEYGYTF
TGTGCCAGCACCTCAGGGGAATATGGCTACACCTTC
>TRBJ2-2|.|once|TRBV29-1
CSVAGAYTGELFF
TGCAGCGTTGCGGGGGCCTACACCGGGGAGCTGTTTTTT
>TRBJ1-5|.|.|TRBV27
CASSPSLNQPQHF
TGTGCCAGCAGTCCTAGTCTCAATCAGCCCCAGCATTTT
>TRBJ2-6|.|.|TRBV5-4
CASSDNDVRASGANVLTF
TGTGCCAGCAGCGATAATGATGTACGAGCCTCTGGGGCCAACGTCCTGACTTTC
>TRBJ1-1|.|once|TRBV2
CASSESNPEAFF
TGTGCCAGCAGTGAATCGAACCCTGAAGCTTTCTTT
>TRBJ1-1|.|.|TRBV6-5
CATSLNTEAFF
TGTGCCACCTCACTTAACACTGAAGCTTTCTTT
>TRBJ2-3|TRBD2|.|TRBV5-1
CASSPLPGTSGADTQYF
TGCGCCAGCAGCCCTCTTCCCGGGACTAGCGGGGCTGATACGCAGTATTTT
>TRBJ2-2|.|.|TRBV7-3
CASSLGRAGGELFF
TGTGCCAGCAGCTTAGGCAGGGCTGGCGGGGAGCTGTTTTTT
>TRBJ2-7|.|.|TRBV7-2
CASSLTFGSTTGPHF
TGTGCCAGCAGCTTAACGTTTGGATCGACTACCGGCCCGCACTTC
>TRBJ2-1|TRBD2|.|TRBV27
CASRTLAASYNEQFF
TGTGCCAGCCGAACTCTAGCGGCCTCCTACAATGAGCAGTTCTTC
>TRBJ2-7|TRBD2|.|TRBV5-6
CATSRGTVKPYEQYF
TGTGCCACATCGCGGGGGACGGTAAAGCCCTACGAGCAGTACTTC
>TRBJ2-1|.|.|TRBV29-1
CSVGAIEQFF
TGCAGCGTTGGGGCCATAGAGCAGTTCTTC
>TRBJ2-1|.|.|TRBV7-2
CASSSRGNEQFF
TGTGCCAGCAGCTCGAGGGGGAATGAGCAGTTCTTC
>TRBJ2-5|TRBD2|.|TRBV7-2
CASSLRTSGGQETQYF
TGTGCCAGCAGCTTACGGACTAGCGGGGGGCAAGAGACCCAGTACTTC
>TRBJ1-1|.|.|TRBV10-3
CAISESAGLNTEAFF
TGTGCCATCAGTGAGTCCGCAGGTTTGAACACTGAAGCTTTCTTT
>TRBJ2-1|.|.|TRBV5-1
CASSLTGHSYNEQFF
TGCGCCAGCAGCTTAACTGGCCACTCCTACAATGAGCAGTTCTTC
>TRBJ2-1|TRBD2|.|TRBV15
CATSRANTARLAGIGEQFF
TGTGCCACCAGCAGAGCCAACACAGCAAGACTAGCGGGGATAGGTGAGCAGTTCTTC
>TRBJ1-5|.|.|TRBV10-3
CAISEYLDQPQHF
TGTGCCATCAGTGAGTATTTAGATCAGCCCCAGCATTTT
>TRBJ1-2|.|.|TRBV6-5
CASSLVRNYGYTF
TGTGCCAGCAGTCTCGTCAGGAACTATGGCTACACCTTC
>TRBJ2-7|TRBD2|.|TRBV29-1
CSVDGVAGGNSYEQYF
TGCAGCGTTGACGGAGTAGCGGGGGGGAACTCCTACGAGCAGTACTTC
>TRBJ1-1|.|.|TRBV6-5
CASSYSQDTMNTEAFF
TGTGCCAGCAGTTACTCGCAGGACACAATGAACACTGAAGCTTTCTTT
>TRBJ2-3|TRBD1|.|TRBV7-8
CASSSTGNVADTQYF
TGTGCCAGCAGCTCGACAGGGAATGTGGCAGATACGCAGTATTTT
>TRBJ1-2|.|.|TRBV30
CAWTWGGSNGYTF
TGTGCCTGGACCTGGGGGGGCAGCAATGGCTACACCTTC
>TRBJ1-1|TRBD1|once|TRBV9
CASSDHPPQTGADAGSTEAFF
TGTGCCAGCAGCGATCACCCTCCACAGACAGGGGCCGACGCAGGTAGCACTGAAGCTTTCTTT
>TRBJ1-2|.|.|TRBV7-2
CASSLPNSYGYTF
TGTGCCAGCAGCTTACCAAACTCCTATGGCTACACCTTC
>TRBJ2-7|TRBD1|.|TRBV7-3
CASSLTLTGGASNEQYF
TGTGCCAGCAGCTTAACGCTGACAGGGGGCGCATCTAACGAGCAGTACTTC
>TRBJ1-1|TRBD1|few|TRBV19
CASWDRGETEAFF
TGTGCCAGTTGGGACAGGGGTGAAACTGAAGCTTTCTTT
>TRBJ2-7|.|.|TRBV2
CATTTGYEQYF
TGTGCCACCACTACGGGCTACGAGCAGTACTTC
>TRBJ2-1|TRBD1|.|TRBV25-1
CASSYRGTAPYNEQFF
TGTGCCAGCAGTTACCGAGGGACAGCCCCCTACAATGAGCAGTTCTTC
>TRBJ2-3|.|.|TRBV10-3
CAISESSDTQYF
TGTGCCATCAGTGAGTCTTCAGATACGCAGTATTTT
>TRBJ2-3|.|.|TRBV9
CASSVEGDTQYF
TGTGCCAGCAGCGTAGAAGGGGATACGCAGTATTTT
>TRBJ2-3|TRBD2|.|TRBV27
CASSSTSVTDTQYF
TGTGCCAGCAGTTCGACTAGCGTCACAGATACGCAGTATTTT
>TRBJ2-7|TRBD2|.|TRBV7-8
CASSLVVSGGRLSSYEQYF
TGTGCCAGCAGCTTAGTTGTTAGCGGGGGCCGTTTATCCTCCTACGAGCAGTACTTC
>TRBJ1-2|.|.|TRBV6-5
CASTLVGRGYTF
TGTGCCAGCACCCTCGTGGGCCGCGGCTACACCTTC
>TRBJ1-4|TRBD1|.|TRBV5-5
CASSSGQPNEKLFF
TGTGCCAGCAGCTCGGGACAGCCTAATGAAAAACTGTTTTTT
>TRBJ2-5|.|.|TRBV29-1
CSVTDPTGTGETQYF
TGCAGCGTTACCGATCCTACAGGGACGGGAGAGACCCAGTACTTC
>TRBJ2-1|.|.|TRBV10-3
CAISESDVISYNEQFF
TGTGCCATCAGTGAGTCGGATGTAATCAGTTACAATGAGCAGTTCTTC
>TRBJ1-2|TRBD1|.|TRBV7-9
CASSLSQGAGYTF
TGTGCCAGCAGCTTATCACAGGGGGCTGGCTACACCTTC
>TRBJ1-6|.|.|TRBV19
CASSANNSPLHF
TGTGCCAGTAGCGCTAATAATTCACCCCTCCACTTT
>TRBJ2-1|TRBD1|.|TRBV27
CASSIDRGSYNEQFF
TGTGCCAGCAGTATAGACAGGGGCTCCTACAATGAGCAGTTCTTC
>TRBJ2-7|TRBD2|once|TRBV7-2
CASSLTGGREQYF
TGTGCCAGCAGCCTCACGGGGGGGCGCGAGCAGTACTTC
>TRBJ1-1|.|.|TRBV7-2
CASTQNQMNTEAFF
TGTGCCAGCACCCAGAACCAAATGAACACTGAAGCTTTCTTT
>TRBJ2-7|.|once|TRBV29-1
CSVQAWGPEQYF
TGCAGCGTTCAAGCTTGGGGGCCCGAGCAGTACTTC
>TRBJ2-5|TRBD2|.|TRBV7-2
CASSPGLAGRETQYF
TGTGCCAGCAGCCCCGGACTAGCGGGGAGAGAGACCCAGTACTTC
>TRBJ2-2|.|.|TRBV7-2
CASSLVPPKDTGELFF
TGTGCCAGCAGCTTAGTTCCCCCGAAGGACACCGGGGAGCTGTTTTTT
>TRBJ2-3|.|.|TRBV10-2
CASSDWAGKGTDTQYF
TGCGCCAGCAGTGATTGGGCAGGGAAGGGCACAGATACGCAGTATTTT
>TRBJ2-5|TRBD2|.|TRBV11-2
CASSLEAGGSKTQYF
TGTGCCAGCAGCTTAGAAGCGGGGGGGAGTAAGACCCAGTACTTC